The 29 T cell receptor beta chains in this list originate from one sample, sequenced in a study of T cell responses to AZD1222 COVID-19 vaccine. Data came from immunoSEQ multiplex PCR; TCRdb stores just in-frame clones and leaves some out. The sample includes 180,000 or so clones, 75% to 90% of them seen just once. The source material was peripheral blood, sampled 28 days after the second dose of the MenACWY control vaccine. These receptors originate from an adult who received the MenACWY meningococcal vaccine as a control.

CDR3 amino acids: CASSLGPLQGPGANVLTF. The CDR3 DNA reads as TGTGCCAGCAGCTTAGGACCGCTACAGGGCCCTGGGGCCAACGTCCTGACTTTC. V usage is TRBV11-2 and J usage is TRBJ2-6; a possible D gene is TRBD1 (6 bases). This CDR3 region has 18 residues. Germline V lookup: CDR1 SGHAT, CDR2 FQNNGV. The germline V and J ends were trimmed by 1 base and 2 bases, with 15 bases remaining between them. The full variable domain, with the rest looked up from reference TRBV11-2 and TRBJ2-6, is EAGVAQSPRYKIIEKRQSVAFWCNPISGHATLYWYQQILGQGPKLLIQFQNNGVVDDSQLPKDRFSAERLKGVDSTLKIQPAKLEDSAVYLCASSLGPLQGPGANVLTFGAGSRLTVL.

J is TRBJ1-6 and V is TRBV7-9; TRBD1 might be the D (5 bases). The CDR3 totals 15 residues. The V end lost 5 bases, the J end lost 10 bases, and 18 bases lay between the germline ends. Germline-derived CDR1 and CDR2 are SEHNR and FQNEAQ (reference sequence). The CDR3 DNA follows: TGTGCCAGCAGCCCCATGACAGCCTACGGATCACCCCTCCACTTT. This gives the protein CASSPMTAYGSPLHF.

The chain joins TRBV7-2 to TRBJ2-7, with unresolved D. The CDR3 covers 16 residues. Per the germline V gene, CDR1 is SGHTA and CDR2 is FQGNSA. The V gene lost 7 bases and the J gene lost 0 bases, with 19 bases spanning the gap. The CDR3 reads CASTLRLSASSYEQYF. Written as DNA, the CDR3 is TGTGCCAGCACCCTACGGTTAAGCGCTTCCTCCTACGAGCAGTACTTC.

The chain links TRBV5-1 to TRBJ1-1, with D unresolved. Per germline, CDR1 SGHRS and CDR2 YFSETQ. V lost 7 bases and J lost 5, with 21 bases in between. This CDR3 region has 15 residues. CDR3 in DNA: TGCGCCAGCGCCAAACCGTATAAAGATGGGACTGAAGCTTTCTTT. It is translated as CASAKPYKDGTEAFF.

This clone was counted once. This chain links TRBV12-3 or TRBV12-4 with TRBJ2-7; 7 nucleotides match TRBD1. The CDR3 covers 13 residues. The ends lost 4 bases at V and 3 bases at J; junction bases unmatched: 3. The CDR3 spells CASSSGQIYEQYF. Written as DNA, the CDR3 is TGTGCCAGCAGTTCGGGACAGATCTACGAGCAGTACTTC.

This clone was counted a single time. This chain joins TRBV18 and TRBJ1-4; no firm D call. Trimming took off 2 bases at V and 0 bases at J, with 10 bases between the two ends. Germline CDR1 is KGHSH and CDR2 is LQKENI. This CDR3 spans 16 amino acids. Here the CDR3 DNA reads TGTGCCAGCTCACCATTCGAGCAGGCAACTAATGAAAAACTGTTTTTT. This encodes CASSPFEQATNEKLFF.

V gene TRBV12-3 or TRBV12-4 combines with J gene TRBJ1-1; D unresolved. This CDR3 has 13 residues. V lost 6 bases and J lost 4, with 12 bases in between. The CDR3 loop is CASSLLLGTEAFF. Here the CDR3 DNA reads TGTGCCAGCAGCCTCCTACTGGGCACTGAAGCTTTCTTT.

The CDR3 sequence is CASSLQRQGAHEQYF. In nucleotides, the CDR3 is TGTGCCAGCAGCTTACAGCGACAGGGGGCTCACGAGCAGTACTTC. The J gene is TRBJ2-7, the V gene TRBV7-2, with TRBD1 matching over 10 bases. This CDR3 spans 15 amino acids. J lost 5 bases, V lost 2 bases, and 6 bases had no gene match. From germline, CDR1 is SGHTA and CDR2 FQGNSA.

This CDR3 reads CASSQDYGNTEAFF. The CDR3 DNA reads as TGTGCCAGCAGCCAAGATTACGGGAACACTGAAGCTTTCTTT. The gene calls are TRBV14 and TRBJ1-1; D ambiguous. V lost 0 bases and J lost 1, with 6 bases in between. Germline V gives CDR1 SGHDN, CDR2 FVKESK. CDR3 length equals 14 residues.

The sample holds a few counts of this clone. This chain links TRBV5-1 with TRBJ1-2; D remains unclear. The germline V gene encodes CDR1 SGHRS and CDR2 YFSETQ. V gave up 4 bases and J gave up 2 bases, with 12 bases separating them. CDR3 size: 14 residues. CDR3 in amino acids: CASSEGGGNYGYTF. In DNA form, the CDR3 reads TGCGCCAGCAGCGAGGGAGGAGGGAACTATGGCTACACCTTC. Complete variable domain (other parts from reference TRBV5-1 and TRBJ1-2): KAGVTQTPRYLIKTRGQQVTLSCSPISGHRSVSWYQQTPGQGLQFLFEYFSETQRNKGNFPGRFSGRQFSNSRSEMNVSTLELGDSALYLCASSEGGGNYGYTFGSGTRLTVV.

The chain has TRBV6-1 and TRBJ1-1; D might be TRBD1 (6 bases). CDR1 is MNHNS, CDR2 SASEGT, per germline. This CDR3 comprises 14 residues. The V end was cut by 3 bases, the J end by 4 bases, with 12 bases between. This chain's CDR3 is CASSDVSGVTEAFF. The CDR3 DNA sequence: TGTGCCAGCAGTGACGTCTCAGGGGTCACTGAAGCTTTCTTT.

This chain uses TRBV28 with TRBJ1-2; possibly TRBD1 for D (6 bases). CDR3 size: 13 residues. V lost 5 bases, J lost 4 bases, and 11 bases lay in between. Per germline, CDR1 MDHEN and CDR2 SYDVKM. This CDR3 reads CASSRGGTYGYTF. CDR3 coding DNA: TGTGCCAGCAGTAGGGGGGGGACCTATGGCTACACCTTC.

The chain joins TRBV27 to TRBJ2-7, with TRBD2 as a possible D gene (6 bases). CDR3 length: 13 amino acids. V was pared by 6 bases and J by 6 bases, with 15 bases between. Per germline, CDR1 MNHEY and CDR2 SMNVEV (reference sequence). The CDR3 sequence: CASSRDWTSEQYF. DNA of the CDR3: TGTGCCAGCAGCCGGGACTGGACCTCCGAGCAGTACTTC.

The V gene is TRBV12-3 or TRBV12-4, the J gene TRBJ2-7; D remains unclear. The CDR3 loop spans 13 amino acids. V was trimmed by 3 bases and J by 4 bases, leaving 10 bases between them. CDR3 amino acids: CASSFKLNYEQYF. The CDR3 nucleotides are TGTGCCAGCAGTTTTAAACTAAATTACGAGCAGTACTTC.

The chain is built from TRBV6-5 and TRBJ1-2; the D gene is possibly TRBD1 (5 bases). This CDR3 comprises 12 residues. Per germline, CDR1 MNHEY and CDR2 SVGAGI. The germline V and J ends were trimmed by 10 bases and 2 bases, with 11 bases remaining between them. CDR3 sequence: CAMGGINYGYTF. As DNA, the CDR3 is TGTGCCATGGGGGGGATAAACTATGGCTACACCTTC.

This rearrangement joins TRBV4-1 to TRBJ2-1; 8 nucleotides agree with TRBD2. V was clipped by 0 bases and J by 2 bases; unmatched bases: 0. The V gene's germline CDR1 is MGHRA and CDR2 YSYEKL. The CDR3 loop spans 15 amino acids. The CDR3 protein is CASSQELAAYNEQFF. CDR3 nucleotide sequence: TGCGCCAGCAGCCAAGAACTAGCGGCCTACAATGAGCAGTTCTTC.

The chain combines TRBV20-1 with TRBJ1-2; 8 nucleotides agree with TRBD1. The CDR3 consists of 11 residues. The V gene end was trimmed by 5 bases and the J gene end by 6 bases; junction bases not matched to a gene: 2. The germline V gene encodes CDR1 DFQATT and CDR2 SNEGSKA (reference sequence). The CDR3 DNA reads as TGCAGTGCTCCGACAGGGGATGGCTACACCTTC. Translating gives CSAPTGDGYTF.

The CDR3 sequence: CASSQEQLRYNEQFF. CDR3 DNA sequence: TGTGCCAGCAGCCAAGAACAGCTGAGATACAATGAGCAGTTCTTC. V and J are TRBV3-1 (or the pseudogene TRBV3-2) and TRBJ2-1; D is ambiguous. CDR3 length: 15 amino acids. Germline CDR1 is LGHDT and CDR2 is YNNKEL (reference sequence). V was pared by 0 bases and J by 4 bases, with 10 bases between.

The chain has TRBV19 and TRBJ1-2; D ambiguous. The germline V and J ends were trimmed by 5 bases and 4 bases, with 8 bases remaining between them. This CDR3 has 12 amino acids. Germline V gives CDR1 LNHDA, CDR2 SQIVND (reference sequence). The CDR3 here is CASSPRGYGYTF. The CDR3 nucleotides are TGTGCCAGTAGTCCTCGGGGCTATGGCTACACCTTC.

The J gene is TRBJ2-6, the V gene TRBV7-2; D is unclear. Between the trimmed V and J ends, which lost 4 bases and 0 bases, there was a span of 7 bases. There are 15 residues in the CDR3. Germline values: CDR1 SGHTA, CDR2 FQGNSA. The CDR3: CASSSSDSGANVLTF. As DNA, the CDR3 is TGTGCCAGCAGCTCCTCCGACTCTGGGGCCAACGTCCTGACTTTC.

J is TRBJ1-5 and V is TRBV5-1; 9 bases align to TRBD1. J gave up 5 bases and V 4 bases, and 4 bases lay outside the gene matches. The CDR3 loop spans 14 amino acids. CDR1 and CDR2 (germline): SGHRS, YFSETQ. The CDR3 region is CASSVGQGDQPQHF. Here the CDR3 DNA reads TGCGCCAGCAGCGTGGGACAGGGTGATCAGCCCCAGCATTTT.

The gene calls are TRBV24-1 and TRBJ1-5; no reliable D call. The CDR3 sequence is 20 residues long. V lost 0 bases and J lost 3, with 23 bases in between. The germline V gene encodes CDR1 KGHDR and CDR2 SFDVKD. The DNA of the CDR3 is TGTGCCACCAGTGATTTGTCGGCTTTGAATCCTATCCGCTTCAATCAGCCCCAGCATTTT. It translates to CATSDLSALNPIRFNQPQHF.

V usage is TRBV2 and J usage is TRBJ1-5; a weak D match, TRBD1 (6 bases). With 7 bases removed from V and 4 bases from J, the gap between germline ends came to 14 bases. The CDR3 runs 14 residues. Germline V gene lookup returns CDR1 SNHLY and CDR2 FYNNEI. The CDR3 loop reads CASTGASINQPQHF. In DNA, the CDR3 is TGTGCCAGCACGGGGGCGAGTATTAATCAGCCCCAGCATTTT.

This chain links TRBV6-8 with TRBJ2-5, with unresolved D. The germline V gene has CDR1 MNHGY and CDR2 SAAAGT. The germline V and J ends were trimmed by 8 bases and 3 bases, with 10 bases remaining between them. The CDR3 length is 12 residues. The CDR3 reads CASGRFKETQYF. CDR3 nucleotides: TGTGCCAGCGGACGGTTCAAAGAGACCCAGTACTTC.

The V call is TRBV28, the J call TRBJ2-7, with 7 nucleotides matching TRBD2. V trimming: 7 bases; J trimming: 0 bases; junction bases outside the gene matches: 6. The CDR3 loop spans 14 amino acids. Looked up from germline, CDR1 is MDHEN and CDR2 is SYDVKM. The CDR3, as DNA: TGTGCCAGCACCGGAGGACTAGTCTCCTACGAGCAGTACTTC. Its protein is CASTGGLVSYEQYF.

The chain links TRBV2 to TRBJ2-7; 8 positions agree with TRBD1. In germline, CDR1 is SNHLY, CDR2 FYNNEI. J lost 5 bases, V lost 3 bases, and 6 bases had no gene match. The CDR3 extends over 14 amino acids. DNA of the CDR3: TGTGCCAGCAGTGATAGGACAGGGTCTGACGAGCAGTACTTC. Protein: CASSDRTGSDEQYF.

V gene TRBV5-4 combines with J gene TRBJ2-7; weak D call: TRBD2 (6 bases). The CDR3 is 14 amino acids. CDR1 is SGHNT and CDR2 is YYREEE in the germline V gene (reference sequence). V lost 2 bases, J lost 2 bases, and 11 bases lay in between. In DNA form, the CDR3 reads TGTGCCAGCAGCTTCCGGGGGATTCCCTACGAGCAGTACTTC. It translates to CASSFRGIPYEQYF.

This rearrangement joins TRBV7-2 to TRBJ2-5, with D tentatively TRBD1 (6 bases). V was shortened by 1 base and J by 1 base, with 7 bases between the two germline ends. The CDR3 contains 14 residues. Germline V CDR1 and CDR2: SGHTA, FQGNSA. This chain's CDR3 is CASSLGGPQETQYF. In nucleotides, the CDR3 is TGTGCCAGCAGCTTAGGGGGGCCCCAAGAGACCCAGTACTTC.

The V and J genes are TRBV25-1 and TRBJ1-2; possibly TRBD1 for D (5 bases). This CDR3 has 12 residues. V was clipped by 2 bases and J by 4 bases, with 5 bases between them. Germline lookup yields CDR1 MGHDK and CDR2 SYGVNS. As DNA, the CDR3 is TGTGCCAGCAGTGAAGACAGCTATGGCTACACCTTC. The encoded protein is CASSEDSYGYTF.